This T cell receptor beta chain comes out of a study of regulatory T cells in long-lasting Graves disease (dated by TCRdb to the early 2020s). A note on the overall study: Antithyroid drugs had been taken for less than 3 months by newly diagnosed Graves' disease patients. Patients with persistent Graves' disease were compared with patients with newly diagnosed Graves' disease using TCR sequencing and RNA sequencing of peripheral blood. The study was conducted in China and was registered as a clinical trial. A total of around 33 samples were covered by TCR sequencing, comprising roughly 13 persistent and about 20 newly diagnosed Graves' disease patients.

The time point label here, explained by the study, means: newly diagnosed GD, antithyroid drugs for less than 3 months. For both TCR sequencing and RNA sequencing, RNA was extracted from PBMCs using TRIzol. Graves' disease was diagnosed according to American Thyroid Association guidelines. Patients for the study were recruited at an endocrinology department in Xi'an, China. From each patient, 8 to 10 milliliters of peripheral blood was collected into an EDTA anticoagulant tube. Ficoll Paque Plus density gradient separation was used to isolate PBMCs, and no further T cell sorting was done. An Agilent 2100 Bioanalyzer and agarose gel were used to check RNA quality, and a NanoDrop 2000 was used to measure RNA concentration. Libraries came from multiplex PCR. Sequenced using an Illumina HiSeq 4000. CDR3 regions were amplified by Arm-PCR with iRepertoire HTBI primers to construct TCR beta libraries. PCR products were gel purified before sequencing. The authors' analysis ran thus. Across samples, fewer than 70 TRBV and 14 TRBJ segments were identified and used for gene usage analysis of CDR3 amino acid clonotypes. COPE and FqMerger were used to merge filtered high-quality paired reads into contigs. BLAST was used to align contigs to IMGT TRBV, TRBD and TRBJ reference genes, with CDR3 defined following IMGT. Highly expanded clones were defined as clonotypes with a frequency above 0.1%. Shannon entropy served as the measure of repertoire diversity, while the Gini coefficient captured V-J evenness. A clonotype was considered public if more than one individual shared it. TCRdb's own reprocessing of the public reads used fastp at Q25 and MiXCR and kept productive beta chains. CDR3 protein duplicates are merged, each entry listing the most common genes and DNA. TCRdb, rather than the study authors, made the V and J calls. In this sample the table shows around 320,000 distinct CDR3 sequences, around 17% of which occur a single time. The ten largest clones represent 25% to 30% of the sample.

Study-wide conclusions, independent of this receptor: Lower TCR Shannon entropy and fewer highly expanded clones were observed in persistent Graves' disease patients than in newly diagnosed patients, which suggested clonal expansion. The authors noted that the small sample size was a limitation that may lower accuracy. Preferential use of TRBV28, TRBJ1-2 and TRBJ2-5 was observed in persistent disease, whereas TRBV20-1 and TRBJ2-1 were favored in newly diagnosed disease. Because the primary lesion, thyroid tissue, could not be accessed, the study looked at peripheral blood alone. Persistent patients shared more public clonotypes among themselves (2,741) than newly diagnosed patients did (approximately 870). Only the TCR beta chain was sequenced and analyzed.

The germline V gene (reference sequence) gives CDR1 as DFQATT and CDR2 as SNEGSKA. V and J lose 6 bases and 3 bases, and a span of 15 bases separates them. From cysteine to phenylalanine, the CDR3 is 13 amino acids long. Only the CDR3 region is kept as DNA, spanning 39 bases read in frame from base 1. Worth noting for this clonotype: The antigen it binds to is not known. No base qualities exist here, and no much larger clone lies one base off it.

This sample was also put to use in a study of T cells in Graves' hyperthyroidism and ophthalmopathy. The second investigation adds: Stable Graves' hyperthyroidism was defined as no progression to ophthalmopathy during 18 months of follow-up. The hyperthyroidism patients were between 18 and 65 years old and newly diagnosed, with a disease duration of less than 2 months. Patients with uncontrolled infections, other autoimmune diseases, pregnancy or lactation were excluded. Diagnoses were based on clinical symptoms, serum thyroxine and TRAb, thyroid ultrasound and orbital computed tomography. For the first round of RT-PCR on the TCR CDR3, the HTBI primer set was used together with the Qiagen OneStep RT-PCR kit. Most expanded thyroid clonotypes (frequency above 0.001) were also detected in blood, a finding suggesting that blood repertoires may reflect thyroid immune responses. In cross-validation, a model built on a 13 V-J signature told ophthalmopathy apart from stable hyperthyroidism with 87.88% sensitivity and roughly 81% specificity, and in testing the same model reached 80%/75%. In validation, the model predicted progression to ophthalmopathy with approximately 71% sensitivity and roughly 75% specificity, a median of about 6.7 months before onset. A discovery cohort of about 96 patients, fewer than 50 with Graves' ophthalmopathy and approximately 55 with stable Graves' hyperthyroidism, was used to find distinguishing TCR V-J signatures. Prospective prediction of ophthalmopathy was tested in an independent validation cohort of some 19 hyperthyroidism patients and around 16 patients who later progressed to ophthalmopathy. The roughly 100 discovery patients were randomly split 7:3 into training and test sets. In roughly six Graves' hyperthyroidism patients, the study also compared T-cell repertoires from thyroid tissue with T-cell repertoires from blood. After sampling, hyperthyroidism patients received methimazole starting at 30 mg daily, and ophthalmopathy patients received high-dose intravenous methylprednisolone. The libraries were constructed in a second round of multiplex PCR and then size-selected and purified. Sequencing of the libraries was done on an Illumina HiSeq2000 using paired-end 100 bp reads. Raw data were processed with SOAPnuke, discarding reads with adapters, uncalled bases, mean Phred below 15, or no exact constant-primer or identifier match. COPE v1.2.5 was used to merge high-quality paired reads, and clonotypes were defined as unique nucleotide sequences. Clonotypes were aligned to IMGT TRBV, TRBD and TRBJ reference segments using MiTCR v1.1. Analysis was restricted to V-J combinations with a frequency above 0.0001, which covered 98% to 99.2% of repertoires. The TCS score was defined as the ratio of F50 (clonal expansion) to E x V (chaos), calculated using BLOSUM62-based TCRdist between CDR3 peptides within each V-J. Welch's t-statistics and random forest reduced several hundred V-J features to fewer than 15, which were used in a naive Bayes classifier (R e1071). Sample size was not statistically predetermined, and investigators were not blinded to group allocation. TCR Vbeta CDR3 sequencing of 135 peripheral blood samples (under 45 ophthalmopathy, about 80 hyperthyroidism and some 17 progressor patients) is reported in the paper.

The TCR comes from a middle-aged man with Graves disease. Donor details come from another sample of the same person, matched by shared clones. The source was peripheral blood mononuclear cells (PBMCs), collected at new diagnosis, from a patient treated with antithyroid drugs. This sequence uses TRBV20-1 and TRBJ2-7; a weak D assignment points to TRBD1 (5 bases agree). The nucleotide sequence is TGCAGTGCCGTGGGGCCTCCGGGCTACGAGCAGTACTTC. The resulting protein is CSAVGPPGYEQYF.